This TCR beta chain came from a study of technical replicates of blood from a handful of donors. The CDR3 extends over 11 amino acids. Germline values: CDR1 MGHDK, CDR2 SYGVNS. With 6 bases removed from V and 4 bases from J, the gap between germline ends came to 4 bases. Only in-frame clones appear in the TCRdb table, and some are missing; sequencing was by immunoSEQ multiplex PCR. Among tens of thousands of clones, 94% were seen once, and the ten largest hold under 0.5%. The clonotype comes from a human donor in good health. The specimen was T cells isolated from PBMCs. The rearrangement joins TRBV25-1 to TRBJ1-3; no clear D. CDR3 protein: CASRQGNTIYF. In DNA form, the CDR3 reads TGTGCCAGCAGGCAGGGAAACACCATATATTTT.